These T cell receptor beta chains were read from a single sample in a study of control samples from healthy donors and cancer patients. This table comes from immunoSEQ multiplex PCR, and its TCRdb copy is limited to in-frame clones, with some not included. The sample yields some 20,000 clones, around 84% seen once. Sequenced input: PBMCs. These receptors came from a woman aged 70 to 79 with colorectal cancer. CDR3s include the opening cysteine and the closing phenylalanine or tryptophan. The D gene is left open where the match is weak. The size entry is marked missing in some rows and otherwise reads once, few, many or a size class.

cdr3_nt: TGTGCCTGGAGCGTCCGGACGCGCTACAATGAGCAGTTCTTC; cdr3_aa: CAWSVRTRYNEQFF; d_call: .; v_call: TRBV30; j_call: TRBJ2-1; clone_size: .
cdr3_nt: TGTGCCAGCAGTTACTCGACGGGGACTGAAGCTTTCTTT; cdr3_aa: CASSYSTGTEAFF; d_call: .; v_call: TRBV6-5; j_call: TRBJ1-1; clone_size: .
cdr3_nt: TGTGCCATCAGTGGCGCCATGAGATCGAACACTGAAGCTTTCTTT; cdr3_aa: CAISGAMRSNTEAFF; d_call: .; v_call: TRBV10-3; j_call: TRBJ1-1; clone_size: .
cdr3_nt: TGTGCCAGCAGCCCCGACAGGGGGGGGCATGAAAAACTGTTTTTT; cdr3_aa: CASSPDRGGHEKLFF; d_call: TRBD1; v_call: TRBV7-9; j_call: TRBJ1-4; clone_size: .
cdr3_nt: TGTGCCAGCAGCCCCGGACAGTTCTTTAGCTATGGCTACACCTTC; cdr3_aa: CASSPGQFFSYGYTF; d_call: .; v_call: TRBV5-6; j_call: TRBJ1-2; clone_size: .
cdr3_nt: TGTGCCAGCAGCCGGGACAGGGGGTTCACCGGGGAGCTGTTTTTT; cdr3_aa: CASSRDRGFTGELFF; d_call: TRBD1; v_call: TRBV7-2; j_call: TRBJ2-2; clone_size: .
cdr3_nt: TGTGCCAGCAGTTACGCCCGGGACTCTAGCACAGATACGCAGTATTTT; cdr3_aa: CASSYARDSSTDTQYF; d_call: .; v_call: TRBV6-6; j_call: TRBJ2-3; clone_size: once
cdr3_nt: TGCAGCGTCGGGACTAGCGGGGGCCTTCGACCCACCTACAATGAGCAGTTCTTC; cdr3_aa: CSVGTSGGLRPTYNEQFF; d_call: TRBD2; v_call: TRBV29-1; j_call: TRBJ2-1; clone_size: .
cdr3_nt: TGTGCCAGTAGGAACGGGGGATACGAGCAGTACTTC; cdr3_aa: CASRNGGYEQYF; d_call: .; v_call: TRBV19; j_call: TRBJ2-7; clone_size: .
cdr3_nt: TGTGCCAGCAGCTTACCAGGGACAGGTATCGGCTACACCTTC; cdr3_aa: CASSLPGTGIGYTF; d_call: TRBD1; v_call: TRBV7-2; j_call: TRBJ1-2; clone_size: once
cdr3_nt: TGTGCCAGCAGTTTTAGGGGCCTCTATGGCTACACCTTC; cdr3_aa: CASSFRGLYGYTF; d_call: .; v_call: TRBV27; j_call: TRBJ1-2; clone_size: .
cdr3_nt: TGTGCCTGGAGTGGGACAAACTATGGCTACACCTTC; cdr3_aa: CAWSGTNYGYTF; d_call: .; v_call: TRBV30; j_call: TRBJ1-2; clone_size: .
cdr3_nt: TGCGCCAGCAGCTTGGCCCCCGGGGGGTCTTCAGATACGCAGTATTTT; cdr3_aa: CASSLAPGGSSDTQYF; d_call: TRBD2; v_call: TRBV5-1; j_call: TRBJ2-3; clone_size: .
cdr3_nt: TGTGCCAGCAGCCCCAGACTGTCCTCTGGGGCCAACGTCCTGACTTTC; cdr3_aa: CASSPRLSSGANVLTF; d_call: .; v_call: TRBV5-5; j_call: TRBJ2-6; clone_size: .
cdr3_nt: TGTGCCAGCAGCTTATTCGCTAGCGGGGGCGATACGCAGTATTTT; cdr3_aa: CASSLFASGGDTQYF; d_call: TRBD2; v_call: TRBV7-3; j_call: TRBJ2-3; clone_size: .
cdr3_nt: TGTGCCAGCAGTGAGGGACTAGCGGGGGGTACCTACAATGAGCAGTTCTTC; cdr3_aa: CASSEGLAGGTYNEQFF; d_call: TRBD2; v_call: TRBV6-4; j_call: TRBJ2-1; clone_size: .
cdr3_nt: TGTGCCAGCAGTGAGGTGGGTCCCGAGCAGTACTTC; cdr3_aa: CASSEVGPEQYF; d_call: .; v_call: TRBV6-1; j_call: TRBJ2-7; clone_size: .